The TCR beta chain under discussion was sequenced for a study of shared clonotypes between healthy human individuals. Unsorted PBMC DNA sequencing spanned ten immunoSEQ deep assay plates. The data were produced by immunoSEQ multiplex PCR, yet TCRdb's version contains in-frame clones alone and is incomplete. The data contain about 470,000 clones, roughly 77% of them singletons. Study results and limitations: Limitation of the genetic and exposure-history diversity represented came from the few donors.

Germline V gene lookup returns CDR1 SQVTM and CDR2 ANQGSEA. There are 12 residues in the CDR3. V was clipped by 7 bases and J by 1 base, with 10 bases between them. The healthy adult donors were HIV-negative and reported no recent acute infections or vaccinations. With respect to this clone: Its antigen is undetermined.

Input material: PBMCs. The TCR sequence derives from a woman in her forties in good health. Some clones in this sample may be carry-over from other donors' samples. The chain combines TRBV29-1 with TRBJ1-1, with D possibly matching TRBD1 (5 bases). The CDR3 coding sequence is TGCAGCGCCATGACAGAGAACACTGAAGCTTTCTTT. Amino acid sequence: CSAMTENTEAFF.